The T cell receptor (beta chain) described here comes from a study of hypomethylating agent response in myelodysplastic syndrome. The wider study: The most frequent mutation was TET2, in about 50% of the 11 patients.

This clone has a handful of counts. The CDR3 extends over 12 amino acids. V shed 5 bases and J shed 4 bases, with 9 bases lying between them. CDR1 is SGHNT, CDR2 YYREEE, per germline (reference sequence). Method: immunoSEQ multiplex PCR; TCRdb's copy keeps in-frame clones and lacks some. Of 5,500 to 7,500 clones in the sample, roughly 79% were seen once. The V gene is TRBV5-4, the J gene TRBJ1-2; D call uncertain. This receptor was obtained from a human donor with myelodysplastic syndrome. The specimen was bone marrow, collected before or after starting hypomethylating agent treatment for myelodysplastic syndrome (not recorded which). The CDR3 region is CASRDGIYGYTF. The CDR3 DNA reads as TGTGCCAGCAGAGACGGGATCTATGGCTACACCTTC.